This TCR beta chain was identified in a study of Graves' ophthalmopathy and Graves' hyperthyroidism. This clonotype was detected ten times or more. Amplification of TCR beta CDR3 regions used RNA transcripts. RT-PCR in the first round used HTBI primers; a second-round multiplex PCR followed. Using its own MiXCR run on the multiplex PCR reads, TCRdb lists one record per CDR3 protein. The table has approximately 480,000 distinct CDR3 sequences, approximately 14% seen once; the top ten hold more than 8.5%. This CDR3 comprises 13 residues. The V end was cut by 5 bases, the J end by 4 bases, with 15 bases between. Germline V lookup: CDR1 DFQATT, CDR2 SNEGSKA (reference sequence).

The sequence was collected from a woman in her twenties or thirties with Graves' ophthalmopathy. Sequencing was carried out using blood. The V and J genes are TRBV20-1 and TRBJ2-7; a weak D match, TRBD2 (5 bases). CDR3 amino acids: CSAGGRAKYEQYF. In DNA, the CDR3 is TGCAGTGCTGGAGGAAGGGCTAAATACGAGCAGTACTTC.